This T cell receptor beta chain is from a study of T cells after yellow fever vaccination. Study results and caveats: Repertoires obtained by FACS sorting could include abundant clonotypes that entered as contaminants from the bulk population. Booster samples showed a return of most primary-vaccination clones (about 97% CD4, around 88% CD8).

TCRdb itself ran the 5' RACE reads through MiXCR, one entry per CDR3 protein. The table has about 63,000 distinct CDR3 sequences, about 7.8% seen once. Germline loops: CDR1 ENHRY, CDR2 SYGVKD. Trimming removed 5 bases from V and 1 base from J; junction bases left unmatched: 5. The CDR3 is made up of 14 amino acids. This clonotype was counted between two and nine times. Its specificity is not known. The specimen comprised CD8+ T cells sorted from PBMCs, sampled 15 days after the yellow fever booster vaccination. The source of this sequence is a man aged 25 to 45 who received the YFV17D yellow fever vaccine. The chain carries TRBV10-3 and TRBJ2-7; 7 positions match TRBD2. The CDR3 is CAISPPGGSYEQYF. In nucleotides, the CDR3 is TGTGCCATCAGTCCGCCCGGGGGGTCCTACGAGCAGTACTTC.